This paragraph covers one T cell receptor (beta chain) sequence. The sample originates from a study of CD8 T cells in Susac syndrome. Random hexamers were used to reverse transcribe roughly 0.5 to 1 ug of RNA. In TCRdb, the immunoSEQ multiplex PCR reads were re-called with MiXCR into one record per CDR3 protein. The sample yields roughly 200,000 distinct CDR3 sequences, approximately 96% seen once. The V segment lost 5 bases and the J segment 4 bases; nucleotides outside the gene matches: 5. Germline CDR1 reads SGHTA; CDR2 reads FQGNSA. The CDR3 is made up of 16 amino acids. In contrast to the negatively isolated CD8+ and CD4+ T cells, TEMRA cells were FACS-enriched.

The clonotype comes from a human donor with multiple sclerosis. V usage is TRBV7-2 and J usage is TRBJ2-3, with 14 bases lining up with TRBD2. The sequenced sample consisted of CD4+ T cells from PBMCs. The CDR3 bases are TGTGCCAGCAGCCGAAGGACTAGCGGGGGGCCAGATACGCAGTATTTT. Translating it yields CASSRRTSGGPDTQYF.